This T cell receptor (beta chain) stems from a study of Ad26.COV2.S vaccination and SARS-CoV-2 variants. Looked up from germline, CDR1 is LNHDA and CDR2 is SQIVND (reference sequence). The CDR3 spans 18 residues. Using immunoSEQ multiplex PCR, the repertoire was profiled, and TCRdb retains in-frame clones only, with some absent. The sample lists over 400,000 clones; around 90% were seen once. The treatment here: over 15 received Ad26.COV2.S at low or high dose, single or two shots; roughly five received placebo; per-sample allocation not given. All samples were drawn on day 63, counting from the first vaccine or placebo injection.

The receptor was derived from a person between 18 and 60 years old who received the Ad26.COV2.S COVID-19 vaccine or a placebo. The chain combines TRBV19 with TRBJ1-5, with TRBD1 matching over 7 bases. The sample consisted of peripheral blood, taken in a trial of Ad26.COV2.S vaccine versus placebo. CDR3 in amino acids: CASDEGDRETLVDQPQHF. The DNA of the CDR3 is TGTGCTTCCGATGAAGGTGACAGGGAGACGCTGGTTGATCAGCCCCAGCATTTT.